This TCR beta chain was sequenced during a study of control samples from healthy donors and cancer patients. Sequenced by immunoSEQ multiplex PCR; TCRdb stores in-frame clones only, minus some. The sample yields 100,000 to 150,000 clones, roughly 86% seen once. V dropped 5 bases and J dropped 6; count of bases not matched to a gene: 15. CDR1 LGHDT and CDR2 YNNKEL come from the germline V gene (reference sequence). The CDR3 loop spans 17 amino acids. Sequenced material: PBMCs. The V call is TRBV3-1 (or the pseudogene TRBV3-2), the J call TRBJ2-2, with 7 bases matching TRBD2. This receptor was taken from a man aged 45-60 years with head and neck cancer. The DNA of the CDR3 is TGTGCCAGCAGCTCCGGGCCCGGACTAGGTGTCGCCGGGGAGCTGTTTTTT. Protein sequence: CASSSGPGLGVAGELFF.